This T cell receptor beta chain originates from a study of cytomegalovirus exposure and HLA in healthy donors. Notes on this clone: What it binds is unknown.

Researchers ran the PCR with 60 Vbeta and 13 Jbeta primers. Clones were read by immunoSEQ multiplex PCR, and TCRdb kept only the in-frame ones, dropping some. The table shows 200,000 or so clones, with 84% occurring only once. Study-level findings and limits: With DRB1 most and HLA-C fewest, TCR association rates differed between HLA loci in a later analysis.

V lost 8 bases and J 7 bases, leaving 14 bases between the germline ends. Germline CDR1 and CDR2: MNHNS and SASEGT. The CDR3 consists of 13 residues. The chain combines TRBV6-1 with TRBJ1-4; possibly TRBD1 for D (6 bases). Sequenced: PBMCs. This clonotype originated in a woman between 50 and 59 years old in good health and CMV-seropositive. Written as DNA, the CDR3 is TGTGCCAGCGTGTTAAACAGGGTTGAAAAACTGTTTTTT. It codes for CASVLNRVEKLFF.